One TCR beta chain is described in this entry. The data were obtained in a study of shared T cell receptors in the human thymus. V gave up 3 bases and J gave up 0 bases; unmatched junction bases: 7. The CDR3 sequence is 16 residues long. The germline V gene encodes CDR1 LNHNV and CDR2 YYDKDF (reference sequence). This table comes from immunoSEQ multiplex PCR, and its TCRdb copy is limited to in-frame clones, with some not included. The table shows roughly 500,000 clones, with around three quarters occurring only once. A further study also used this sample, focusing on human thymus T cells.

The clonotype was recovered from a boy under two years old with a congenital heart defect. The chain joins TRBV15 to TRBJ2-7; 8 nucleotides line up with TRBD1. The sample taken for sequencing was thymocytes. The CDR3 sequence: CATSSRGTGASYEQYF. The DNA for the CDR3 is TGTGCCACCAGCAGTCGTGGGACAGGTGCCTCCTACGAGCAGTACTTC.